These T cell receptor beta chains were read from a single sample in a study of shared clonotypes between healthy human individuals. Clones were read by immunoSEQ multiplex PCR, and TCRdb kept only the in-frame ones, dropping some. The sample has roughly 570,000 clones; more than 95% are singletons. Sequenced: naive CD8+ T cells sorted from blood. These receptors were obtained from a young man in good health. Each CDR3 is given with its conserved first and last residue. A D gene is named only where the DNA matches it firmly. Part of the rows lack a size; the others show once, few, many or a class for expanded clones.

TRBV29-1	TRBJ1-1	-	-	CSVGLNTEAFF	TGCAGCGTTGGGTTAAACACTGAAGCTTTCTTT
TRBV5-1	TRBJ1-4	-	-	CASSLANSEKLFF	TGCGCCAGCAGCTTGGCCAATAGTGAAAAACTGTTTTTT
TRBV5-1	TRBJ1-5	-	-	CASSLRGDQPQHF	TGCGCCAGCAGCCTGAGGGGGGATCAGCCCCAGCATTTT
TRBV4-3	TRBJ1-5	-	-	CASSQDRNGPDLNQPQHF	TGCGCCAGCAGCCAAGACAGGAATGGGCCCGATCTTAATCAGCCCCAGCATTTT
TRBV9	TRBJ2-7	-	TRBD2	CASSERASGLSYEQYF	TGTGCCAGCAGCGAGAGGGCTAGCGGGCTATCCTACGAGCAGTACTTC
TRBV11-2	TRBJ2-3	-	-	CASSSRSRYLGDTQYF	TGTGCCAGCAGCTCACGTTCCAGGTATCTGGGAGATACGCAGTATTTT
TRBV28	TRBJ2-2	once	TRBD1	CASSLGGQGVNGELFF	TGTGCCAGCAGTTTGGGGGGACAGGGTGTCAACGGGGAGCTGTTTTTT
TRBV27	TRBJ1-5	-	-	CASSSQFWGGGQPQHF	TGTGCCAGCAGTTCACAATTCTGGGGAGGAGGTCAGCCCCAGCATTTT
TRBV1	TRBJ2-7	-	-	CTSSQDRPGTSGSSYEQYF	TGCACCAGCAGCCAAGATCGGCCGGGGACTAGCGGGAGCTCCTACGAGCAGTACTTC
TRBV7-9	TRBJ2-4	-	-	CASSTGTKNIQYF	TGTGCCAGCAGCACTGGGACCAAAAACATTCAGTACTTC
TRBV15	TRBJ2-3	-	TRBD1	CATSRPGQGSDTDTQYF	TGTGCCACCAGCAGACCGGGACAGGGGTCGGACACAGATACGCAGTATTTT
TRBV7-8	TRBJ1-1	-	-	CATTKRGINTEAFF	TGTGCCACCACAAAAAGGGGAATAAACACTGAAGCTTTCTTT
TRBV27	TRBJ2-7	once	-	CASSLSPTDYEQYF	TGTGCCAGCAGTTTATCACCGACCGACTACGAGCAGTACTTC
TRBV28	TRBJ1-3	-	-	CASLQRGSGNTIYF	TGTGCCTCCCTTCAGCGGGGGTCGGGAAACACCATATATTTT
TRBV5-5	TRBJ2-1	-	-	CASSFGPVLLNEQFF	TGTGCCAGCAGCTTTGGGCCGGTCCTTCTCAATGAGCAGTTCTTC
TRBV5-1	TRBJ1-1	-	-	CASSLRAGNTEAFF	TGCGCCAGCAGCTTGAGGGCGGGGAACACTGAAGCTTTCTTT
TRBV28	TRBJ2-7	-	TRBD1	CASSLLAGGIDEQYF	TGTGCCAGCAGTTTATTGGCAGGGGGTATCGACGAGCAGTACTTC
TRBV7-2	TRBJ2-1	-	-	CASSDGTAFYNEQFF	TGTGCCAGCAGCGACGGGACTGCCTTCTACAATGAGCAGTTCTTC
TRBV7-9	TRBJ2-7	-	-	CASSLHPGEQYF	TGTGCCAGCAGCTTGCACCCGGGGGAGCAGTACTTC
TRBV5-1	TRBJ2-3	-	-	CASSLDYRRDRPTDTQYF	TGCGCCAGCAGCTTGGATTATAGGCGGGACCGCCCCACAGATACGCAGTATTTT
TRBV16	TRBJ1-1	once	-	CASSHNSYTEAFF	TGTGCCAGCAGCCATAATTCTTACACTGAAGCTTTCTTT
TRBV6-7	TRBJ2-3	-	-	CASSYSKREMTDTQYF	TGTGCCAGCAGTTACTCGAAACGGGAGATGACAGATACGCAGTATTTT
TRBV7-2	TRBJ1-2	-	TRBD1	CASSPDRVRGYTF	TGTGCCAGCAGCCCCGACAGGGTACGCGGCTACACCTTC
TRBV4-1	TRBJ2-7	-	TRBD1	CASSQTGASYEQYF	TGCGCCAGCAGCCAGACAGGGGCCAGCTACGAGCAGTACTTC
TRBV7-9	TRBJ2-7	-	-	CASSGGTSRWEQYF	TGTGCCAGCAGCGGCGGAACTAGCAGGTGGGAGCAGTACTTC
TRBV9	TRBJ2-7	-	TRBD1	CATEQGAYEQYF	TGTGCCACCGAACAGGGGGCCTACGAGCAGTACTTC
TRBV9	TRBJ2-3	-	-	CASSLQGDTQYF	TGTGCCAGCAGCCTTCAGGGAGATACGCAGTATTTT